Below are 6 T cell receptor beta chains sequenced from a single sample in a study of cytomegalovirus exposure and HLA in healthy donors. Primers: 60 Vbeta forward and 13 Jbeta reverse. TCRdb keeps only in-frame clones here, not all; method: immunoSEQ multiplex PCR. This sample has 90,000 or so clones, with roughly 82% found just once. The sequenced sample was PBMCs. The receptors derive from a man younger than 40 in good health and CMV-seropositive.

The chain carries TRBV15 and TRBJ2-2; TRBD2 matches 10 bases. The germline CDR1 and CDR2 sequences are LNHNV and YYDKDF (reference sequence). The V gene end was trimmed by 3 bases and the J gene end by 4 bases; junction bases not matched to a gene: 14. The CDR3 consists of 19 residues. In DNA form, the CDR3 reads TGTGCCACCAGCAGGGGACAGTTCGGACTAGCGGCATCCACCGGGGAGCTGTTTTTT. This sequence encodes CATSRGQFGLAASTGELFF.

The rearrangement uses TRBV9 and TRBJ1-5; 9 positions agree with TRBD1. In germline, CDR1 is SGDLS, CDR2 YYNGEE. This CDR3 is 15 amino acids long. The V segment lost 0 bases and the J segment 2 bases; nucleotides outside the gene matches: 0. The CDR3 DNA follows: TGTGCCAGCAGCGTAGGGGACAGGGGCAATCAGCCCCAGCATTTT. Encoded protein: CASSVGDRGNQPQHF.

The chain employs TRBV27 and TRBJ2-7; 9 bases are a match to TRBD2. Germline lookup yields CDR1 MNHEY and CDR2 SMNVEV (reference sequence). This CDR3 has 15 residues. V gave up 3 bases and J gave up 3 bases; unmatched junction bases: 6. The CDR3 nucleotides read TGTGCCAGCAGTTTGTTAGCGGGAGACTTCTACGAGCAGTACTTC. Translated, it gives CASSLLAGDFYEQYF.

The chain couples TRBV5-1 to TRBJ1-2, with 7 bases identical to TRBD1. CDR1 and CDR2 from the germline V gene are SGHRS and YFSETQ. The V and J ends lost 4 bases and 4 bases, in that order; junction bases with no gene match: 7. This CDR3 has 14 amino acids. The CDR3 loop is CASSQDRTRYGYTF. CDR3 DNA: TGCGCCAGCAGCCAGGACAGGACCCGCTATGGCTACACCTTC.

The rearrangement joins TRBV6-5 to TRBJ2-5, with TRBD1 as a possible D gene (5 bases). The J call may not be correct, given that the DNA end is closer to TRBJ2-7. This CDR3 spans 12 amino acids. Germline-derived CDR1 and CDR2 are MNHEY and SVGAGI. The CDR3 region is CASSQGPLEQYF. CDR3 nucleotide sequence: TGTGCCAGCAGTCAGGGCCCCCTCGAGCAGTACTTC.

This clone was observed a handful of times. The chain joins TRBV7-2 to TRBJ1-5; 10 nucleotides align to TRBD1. The CDR3 has 15 residues. J was trimmed by 3 bases and V by 5 bases; bases with no gene match: 4. CDR1 SGHTA and CDR2 FQGNSA come from the germline V gene. The CDR3, as DNA: TGTGCCAGCAGCCTGGGACAGGGGAACAATCAGCCCCAGCATTTT. It codes for CASSLGQGNNQPQHF.